The subject of this entry is one T cell receptor beta chain. The data originate from a study of T cells after yellow fever vaccination. The CDR3 is 15 residues long. V was shortened by 5 bases and J by 3 bases, with 20 bases between the two germline ends. In germline, CDR1 is DFQATT, CDR2 SNEGSKA (reference sequence). MiXCR was run by TCRdb on the 5' RACE reads, yielding one entry per CDR3 protein. The table shows 450,000 to 550,000 distinct CDR3 sequences, with 21% occurring only once. Source: PBMCs, taken around 3 weeks after the first yellow fever vaccination. This clonotype was obtained from a young man who received the YFV17D yellow fever vaccine. The chain joins TRBV20-1 to TRBJ2-7; D is unresolved. The DNA of the CDR3 is TGCAGTGCTGGTCAGGCGTCCGCGACTGACTACGAGCAGTACTTC. Protein sequence: CSAGQASATDYEQYF.